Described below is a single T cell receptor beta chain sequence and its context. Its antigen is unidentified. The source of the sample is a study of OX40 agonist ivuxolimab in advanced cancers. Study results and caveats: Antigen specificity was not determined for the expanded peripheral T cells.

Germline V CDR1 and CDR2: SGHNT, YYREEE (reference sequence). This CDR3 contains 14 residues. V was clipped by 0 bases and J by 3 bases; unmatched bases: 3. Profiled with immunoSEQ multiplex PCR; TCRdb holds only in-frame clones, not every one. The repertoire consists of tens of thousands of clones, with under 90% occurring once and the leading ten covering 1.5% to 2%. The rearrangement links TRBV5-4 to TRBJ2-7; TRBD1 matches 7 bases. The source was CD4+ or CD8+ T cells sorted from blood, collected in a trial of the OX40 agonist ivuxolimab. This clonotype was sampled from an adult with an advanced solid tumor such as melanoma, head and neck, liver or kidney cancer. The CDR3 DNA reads TGTGCCAGCAGCTTGGTGTCAGGGGGCTACGAGCAGTACTTC. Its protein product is CASSLVSGGYEQYF.